The 31 T cell receptor beta chains below come from one sample, sequenced in a study of tumor-infiltrating lymphocytes in primary liver carcinoma. Out of unsorted whole blood came the blood RNA, and germline DNA was extracted as well. The researchers produced TCR beta cDNA from 400 to 650 ng total RNA with a constant-region primer. The TCR beta library was amplified through three nested multiplex PCR rounds in a modified ARM-PCR procedure. A C-beta reverse primer was combined with TRBV1-TRBV30 forward primers in the first two PCR rounds, and each round had approximately 10 cycles. Each CDR3 protein is one row after TCRdb ran MiXCR on the multiplex PCR reads. This sample yields approximately 320,000 distinct CDR3 sequences, of which around three fifths are seen a single time; about 15% belongs to the top ten. Sequenced sample: peripheral blood. Receptors were obtained from a woman aged 25-40 years with primary liver carcinoma and hepatitis B virus infection.

This clonotype has a single count. A much larger clone differs by one base, so this may be a read error. No conserved phenylalanine or tryptophan ends this CDR3, so it is likely a read error. The CDR3 nucleotides are TGTGCCAGCAGTTTTCTCGGGACCTACAATGAGCAGTTCCTC. Translated, it gives CASSFLGTYNEQFL. The chain combines TRBV12-3 or TRBV12-4 with TRBJ2-1, with a weak D call TRBD2 (5 bases). The CDR3 covers 14 residues. V dropped 3 bases and J dropped 2 bases, with 8 bases sitting between them.

This clonotype has a handful of counts. The gene calls are TRBV28 and TRBJ1-5; maybe TRBD1 (6 bases). The V end lost 4 bases, the J end lost 4 bases, and 17 bases lay between the germline ends. Germline values: CDR1 MDHEN, CDR2 SYDVKM. The CDR3 totals 16 residues. The CDR3 DNA reads as TGTGCCAGCAGTTCCGTCACAGGAGGGGGTAATCAGCCCCAGCATTTT. Translation gives CASSSVTGGGNQPQHF. Full variable domain (rest looked up from reference TRBV28 and TRBJ1-5): DVKVTQSSRYLVKRTGEKVFLECVQDMDHENMFWYRQDPGLGLRLIYFSYDVKMKEKGDIPEGYSVSREKKERFSLILESASTNQTSMYLCASSSVTGGGNQPQHFGDGTRLSIL.

This rearrangement joins TRBV11-2 to TRBJ2-5; D is uncertain. This CDR3 spans 13 amino acids. Looked up from germline, CDR1 is SGHAT and CDR2 is FQNNGV. V was clipped by 10 bases and J by 5 bases, with 17 bases between them. DNA for the CDR3: TGTGCCATCACCAACCGGCTAGAGGAGACCCAGTACTTC. It is translated as CAITNRLEETQYF.

Note on this clonotype: Possible read error: a much larger clone is one base away. CDR3 in amino acids: CANSQRGDSPLHF. The CDR3 DNA is TGCGCCAACAGCCAAAGGGGGGACTCACCCCTCCACTTT. This chain links TRBV4-1 with TRBJ1-6; D is perhaps TRBD1 (6 bases). The germline V gene has CDR1 MGHRA and CDR2 YSYEKL. The CDR3 has 13 amino acids.

There are a few counts of this clonotype. A much bigger clone sits one base away, suggesting this may be a read error. Without the conserved terminal phenylalanine or tryptophan, this CDR3 likely stems from a read error. The V and J genes are TRBV11-3 and TRBJ2-7; D is undetermined. Trimming removed 2 bases from V and 3 bases from J, with 8 bases in between. The CDR3 contains 13 residues. Germline V gene lookup returns CDR1 SGHNT and CDR2 YENEEA. DNA of the CDR3: TGTGCCAGCAGCTTATCTCCGGTCTACGAGCAGTACCTC. It yields the protein CASSLSPVYEQYL.

This clonotype showed up many times. The chain carries TRBV6-5 and TRBJ2-1; the D is unclear. Trimming shortened V by 3 bases and J by 2 bases, and 5 bases separated the two germline ends. Germline values: CDR1 MNHEY, CDR2 SVGAGI. The CDR3 has 13 residues. Written as DNA, the CDR3 is TGTGCCAGCAGTTATTCAGCCTACAATGAGCAGTTCTTC. Translating gives CASSYSAYNEQFF.

This clonotype was seen once. A much bigger clone sits one base away, suggesting this may be a read error. The chain joins TRBV29-1 to TRBJ2-6; 7 bases align to TRBD2. The ends lost 4 bases at V and 2 bases at J; junction bases unmatched: 2. The CDR3 runs to 14 residues. Germline V gene lookup returns CDR1 SQVTM and CDR2 ANQGSEA. The CDR3 region has the DNA TGCAGCGTTGGAGCGGGGCCTGGGGCCAACGTCCTGACTTTC. Its protein is CSVGAGPGANVLTF.

This chain links TRBV14 with TRBJ2-2; 11 bases are shared with TRBD2. Germline CDR1 and CDR2: SGHDN and FVKESK. This CDR3 spans 15 amino acids. V lost 4 bases to trimming and J lost 7 bases; unmatched junction nucleotides: 5. Here the CDR3 reads CASSPTSGMGGELFF. The CDR3 bases are TGTGCCAGCAGCCCGACTAGCGGGATGGGCGGGGAGCTGTTTTTT.

As to this clonotype: A read error may be the cause here, since a much bigger clone is one base away. This chain uses TRBV6-5 with TRBJ1-4; D is perhaps TRBD1 (5 bases). Germline loops: CDR1 MNHEY, CDR2 SVGAGI. The CDR3 consists of 15 residues. Between the trimmed V and J ends, which lost 7 bases and 4 bases, there was a span of 16 bases. The CDR3 nucleotides are TGTGCCAGCAACGGAAGCGGGGGGGTTAATGAAAAACTGTTTTTT. Amino acids: CASNGSGGVNEKLFF.

Worth noting for this clonotype: Because it lacks the conserved phenylalanine or tryptophan at the end, this CDR3 is likely a read error. The rearrangement uses TRBV6-5 and TRBJ1-1; D is possibly TRBD1 (6 bases). The length of the CDR3 is 12 residues. Trimming removed 9 bases at V and 2 bases at J, with 10 bases between. The germline CDR1 and CDR2 sequences are MNHEY and SVGAGI. The CDR3 region has the DNA TGTGCCAGAAAGGGACACAACACTGAAGCTTTCTCT. Translation gives CARKGHNTEAFS.

A note on this clonotype: An end of the junction does not agree with germline; a read error may underlie this. The chain links TRBV5-4 to TRBJ2-1, with D hard to call. The CDR3 has 12 residues. Per the germline V gene, CDR1 is SGHNT and CDR2 is YYREEE (reference sequence). Here the CDR3 reads CVSSSIGHEQFF. CDR3 nucleotides: TGTGTCAGCAGCTCGATAGGACATGAGCAGTTCTTC.

This clonotype was detected many times. This chain links TRBV12-3 or TRBV12-4 with TRBJ2-5, with a tentative D call TRBD2 (6 bases). The CDR3 covers 11 residues. Trimming stripped 6 bases from V and 5 bases from J, with 7 bases between. The CDR3 DNA follows: TGTGCCAGCAGCGCGGGGGAGACCCAGTACTTC. Amino acids: CASSAGETQYF.

About this clonotype: A read error may account for a junction end that differs from germline. The V and J genes are TRBV28 and TRBJ2-6; possibly TRBD2 for D (6 bases). Germline CDR1 MDHEN, CDR2 SYDVKM. The CDR3 extends over 15 amino acids. In DNA form, the CDR3 reads TGTGCCAACAGTTTCGGAGGGACCGGGGCCAACGTCCTGACTTTC. This translates into CANSFGGTGANVLTF.

The CDR3 DNA follows: TGTGTCAGAAGCTTCGGGACAGGGTACGAGCAGTACTTC. Translating gives CVRSFGTGYEQYF. The chain recombines TRBV11-2 with TRBJ2-7; 9 positions agree with TRBD1. The CDR3 runs to 13 residues. The germline V gene has CDR1 SGHAT and CDR2 FQNNGV.

Regarding this clonotype: The junction does not match germline at one end; this may be a read error. The V gene is TRBV12-5, the J gene TRBJ1-2; TRBD1 aligns across 8 bases. Germline lookup yields CDR1 LGHNT and CDR2 FRNRAP. The CDR3 is 12 amino acids. In DNA form, the CDR3 reads TGCGCTAGTGGCCGGACAGGGATTGGCTACACCTTC. It specifies CASGRTGIGYTF.

This rearrangement joins TRBV30 to TRBJ2-1; 7 positions agree with TRBD2. This CDR3 is built from 14 residues. CDR1 GTSNPN and CDR2 SVGIG come from the germline V gene (reference sequence). With V trimmed by 0 bases and J by 7 bases, 6 bases remained unmatched. The CDR3 sequence is CAWSVLLASNEQFF. In DNA, the CDR3 is TGTGCCTGGAGTGTACTACTAGCGTCGAATGAGCAGTTCTTC.

The chain combines TRBV28 with TRBJ2-7; 8 nucleotides agree with TRBD1. V lost 10 bases to trimming and J lost 1 base; unmatched junction nucleotides: 3. This CDR3 comprises 12 residues. The V gene's germline CDR1 is MDHEN and CDR2 SYDVKM. Here the CDR3 DNA reads TGTGCCACGACAGGGGCATCCTACGAGCAGTACTTC. It translates to CATTGASYEQYF.

This clonotype was counted many times. The gene calls are TRBV4-2 and TRBJ2-3; 7 bases fit TRBD2. The CDR3 is 18 residues long. Germline CDR1 is LGHNA and CDR2 is YNFKEQ. V lost 1 base to trimming and J lost 0 bases; unmatched junction nucleotides: 10. CDR3 residues: CASSQGWPGAGSTDTQYF. CDR3 DNA: TGTGCCAGCAGCCAAGGGTGGCCGGGAGCGGGGAGCACAGATACGCAGTATTTT.

The J gene is TRBJ1-1, the V gene TRBV30; no definite D call. V was trimmed by 2 bases and J by 6 bases, leaving 13 bases between them. Germline V CDR1 and CDR2: GTSNPN, SVGIG (reference sequence). The CDR3 length is 13 residues. The CDR3 is CAWSQLPNAEAFF. Written as DNA, the CDR3 is TGTGCCTGGAGTCAGCTTCCTAACGCTGAAGCTTTCTTT.

Worth noting for this clonotype: At one end the junction does not follow the germline gene, possibly because of a read error. The V gene is TRBV5-5, the J gene TRBJ1-2; tentative D call: TRBD1 (6 bases). CDR1 is SGHKS, CDR2 YYEKEE, per germline (reference sequence). This CDR3 has 12 amino acids. The CDR3 reads CASSPGDGLSRF. For the CDR3, the DNA is TGTGCCAGCAGCCCAGGGGACGGCCTCTCCCGATTC.

This chain joins TRBV7-3 and TRBJ2-7, with 7 nucleotides matching TRBD2. V dropped 2 bases and J dropped 12; count of bases not matched to a gene: 10. CDR1 and CDR2 (germline): SGHTA, FQGTGA. This CDR3 contains 13 residues. The CDR3 nucleotides read TGTGCCAGCAGCTTAGGGAACGAAGCGGGAAGGTACTTC. Translating it yields CASSLGNEAGRYF. Full variable domain (rest looked up from reference TRBV7-3 and TRBJ2-7): GAGVSQTPSNKVTEKGKYVELRCDPISGHTALYWYRQSLGQGPEFLIYFQGTGAADDSGLPNDRFFAVRPEGSVSTLKIQRTERGDSAVYLCASSLGNEAGRYFGPGTRLTVT.

CDR3 DNA: TGTGCCAGCAGCCGTTCGGTCGCGGGAAACACCATATATTTT. The encoded protein is CASSRSVAGNTIYF. The chain is built from TRBV7-9 and TRBJ1-3; no clear D gene. V lost 5 bases to trimming and J lost 4 bases, with 12 bases between them. This CDR3 is built from 14 residues. The germline V gene encodes CDR1 SEHNR and CDR2 FQNEAQ (reference sequence).

The J gene is TRBJ2-3, the V gene TRBV4-2; unclear D gene. V was trimmed by 0 bases and J by 1 base, leaving 14 bases between them. The germline V gene has CDR1 LGHNA and CDR2 YNFKEQ. The CDR3 is made up of 17 amino acids. The CDR3: CASSQEFRSAGTDTQYF. The CDR3 DNA follows: TGTGCCAGCAGCCAAGAATTTCGCTCGGCGGGCACAGATACGCAGTATTTT.

The CDR3 DNA reads as TGCAGCGTCCGATCAGGGGGCGCCTATGGCTACACCTTC. Its protein product is CSVRSGGAYGYTF. The V gene is TRBV29-1, the J gene TRBJ1-2; 8 bases agree with TRBD1. The trim removed 6 bases at V and 4 bases at J, leaving 7 bases unmatched. Germline V gene lookup returns CDR1 SQVTM and CDR2 ANQGSEA. The CDR3 runs 13 residues.

Turning to this clonotype: A clone one base away is much larger, so this may be a read error. The chain employs TRBV12-3 or TRBV12-4 and TRBJ1-2; 7 bases match TRBD1. V shed 4 bases, J shed 4 bases, and the junction held 6 bases outside the gene matches. CDR3 length equals 14 residues. The chain's CDR3 is CASSSGKGAYGYTF. The CDR3 nucleotides read TGTGCCAGCAGTTCCGGGAAGGGGGCCTATGGCTACACCTTC.

The chain employs TRBV28 and TRBJ1-4; perhaps TRBD1 as D (6 bases). Trimming left V 5 bases short and J 7 bases short, with 11 bases between. CDR3 size: 13 residues. Germline V gene sequence: CDR1 MDHEN, CDR2 SYDVKM. Here the CDR3 DNA reads TGTGCCAGCAGTGAGGGACATCCTGAAAAACTGTTTTTT. It yields the protein CASSEGHPEKLFF.

A note on this clonotype: Sequence at one end of the junction differs from germline and may be a read error. The rearrangement links TRBV12-3 or TRBV12-4 to TRBJ1-5; D may be TRBD1 (5 bases). This CDR3 has 15 amino acids. This chain's CDR3 is CANSTTDNFNQPQHF. Here the CDR3 DNA reads TGTGCCAACAGTACCACGGACAACTTCAATCAGCCCCAGCATTTT.

Note on this clonotype: A read error is possible here, since a much larger clone lies one base away. This chain joins TRBV5-4 and TRBJ2-7, with D perhaps matching TRBD2 (5 bases). V dropped 0 bases and J dropped 1 base, with 11 bases sitting between them. The CDR3 sequence is 15 residues long. Germline V CDR1 and CDR2: SGHNT, YYREEE (reference sequence). The CDR3 reads CASSLEAEPSYEQYF. DNA of the CDR3: TGTGCCAGCAGCTTGGAAGCGGAGCCTTCCTACGAGCAGTACTTC.

The sample holds one count of this clonotype. Likely a read error: the CDR3 ends without its conserved phenylalanine or tryptophan. The chain uses TRBV12-3 or TRBV12-4 and TRBJ2-7; TRBD1 matches at 11 bases. CDR3 length equals 16 residues. The CDR3, as DNA: TGTGGCAGCAGCCACACCGGGACAGGGGGTTCCTACGAGCAGTACTCC. It translates to CGSSHTGTGGSYEQYS.

With respect to this clonotype: This may be a read error, as it is one base from a much larger clone. This chain connects TRBV29-1 to TRBJ2-7; D is unresolved. This CDR3 comprises 12 residues. Germline V gene lookup returns CDR1 SQVTM and CDR2 ANQGSEA. CDR3 amino acids: CSVELNSYGQYF. Here the CDR3 DNA reads TGCAGCGTTGAACTGAACTCCTACGGGCAGTACTTC.

Remarks on this clonotype: A much larger clonotype is one base distant, so this may be a read error. V gene TRBV12-3 or TRBV12-4 combines with J gene TRBJ2-1, with a possible D match to TRBD1 (5 bases). This CDR3 contains 14 residues. The CDR3 is CASSLPQGNNEHFF. The CDR3 DNA reads as TGTGCCAGCAGTTTGCCCCAGGGCAACAATGAGCACTTCTTC.